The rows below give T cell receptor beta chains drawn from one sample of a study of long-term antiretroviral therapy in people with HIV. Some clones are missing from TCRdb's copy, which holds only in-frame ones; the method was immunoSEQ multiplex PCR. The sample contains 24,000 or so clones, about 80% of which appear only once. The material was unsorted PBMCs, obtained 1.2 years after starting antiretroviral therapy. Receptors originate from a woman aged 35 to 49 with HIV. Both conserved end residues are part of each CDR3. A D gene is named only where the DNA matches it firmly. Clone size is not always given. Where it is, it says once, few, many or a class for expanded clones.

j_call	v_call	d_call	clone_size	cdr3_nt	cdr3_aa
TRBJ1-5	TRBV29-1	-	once	TGCAGCGTCGGGACATTTAGCAATCAGCCCCAGCATTTT	CSVGTFSNQPQHF
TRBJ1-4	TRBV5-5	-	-	TGTGCCAGCAGCCGCGACGGACTTAATGAAAAACTGTTTTTT	CASSRDGLNEKLFF
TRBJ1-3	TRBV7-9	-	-	TGTGCCAGCAGCTTAGGGGTCACGAGCTCTGGAAACACCATATATTTT	CASSLGVTSSGNTIYF
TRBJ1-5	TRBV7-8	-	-	TGTGCCAGCAGTCCACAGGGCCGCAATCAGCCCCAGCATTTT	CASSPQGRNQPQHF
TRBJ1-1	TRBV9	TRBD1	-	TGTGCCAGCAGCGCCCCCCGAGGGGGCGCGAAGGGGGAAGCTTTCTTT	CASSAPRGGAKGEAFF
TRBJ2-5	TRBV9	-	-	TGTGCCAGCAGCGTAGGACGGTCTCAAGAGACCCAGTACTTC	CASSVGRSQETQYF
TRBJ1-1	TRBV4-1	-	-	TGCGCCAGCAGCCATTCCGGGACTGGGACTGAAGCTTTCTTT	CASSHSGTGTEAFF
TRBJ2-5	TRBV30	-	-	TGTGCCTGGAGTGTAAGGGAGTCGGGAAAGACCCAGTACTTC	CAWSVRESGKTQYF
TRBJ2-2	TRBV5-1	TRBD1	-	TGCGCCAGCAGCTTGGATATTTTAACAGGGGGCGTTATCGGGGAGCTGTTTTTT	CASSLDILTGGVIGELFF
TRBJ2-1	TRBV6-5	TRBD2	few	TGTGCCAGCAGCCCTAGCGGGAGCTACAATGAGCAGTTCTTC	CASSPSGSYNEQFF
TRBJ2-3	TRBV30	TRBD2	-	TGTGCCTGGAGTGTTGGGACTAGCCGGGCAGATACGCAGTATTTT	CAWSVGTSRADTQYF
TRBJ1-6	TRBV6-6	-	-	TGTGCCAGCAGGACCACGTCGGGTCACGTTAATTCACCCCTCCACTTT	CASRTTSGHVNSPLHF
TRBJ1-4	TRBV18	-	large	TGTGCCAGCTCACCGCAGGTTAATGAAAAACTGTTTTTT	CASSPQVNEKLFF
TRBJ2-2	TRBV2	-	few	TGTGCCAGCAGTGAAGATCCGGGGTCCACCGGGGAGCTGTTTTTT	CASSEDPGSTGELFF
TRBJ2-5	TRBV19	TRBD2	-	TGTGCCAGTAGTATCGGAACGGGAGGGCAGGAGACCCAGTACTTC	CASSIGTGGQETQYF
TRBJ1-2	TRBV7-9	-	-	TGTGCCAGCAGCCCGATCGGACTTAACTATGGCTACACCTTC	CASSPIGLNYGYTF
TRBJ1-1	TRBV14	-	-	TGTGCCAGCAGCCAAGACCTCAACACTGAAGCTTTCTTT	CASSQDLNTEAFF
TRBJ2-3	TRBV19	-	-	TGTGCCAGTAGAACAGGGTGGGGGTCCACAGATACGCAGTATTTT	CASRTGWGSTDTQYF
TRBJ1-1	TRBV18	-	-	TGTGCCAGCTCACCCGAGCCTAACGGGAACACTGAAGCTTTCTTT	CASSPEPNGNTEAFF
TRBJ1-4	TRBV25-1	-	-	TGTGCCAGCAGTGAAGGGACGAATGAAAAACTGTTTTTT	CASSEGTNEKLFF
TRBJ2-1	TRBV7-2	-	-	TGTGCCAGCAGCTTAGCGGCTGCCAGCTCCTACAATGAGCAGTTCTTC	CASSLAAASSYNEQFF
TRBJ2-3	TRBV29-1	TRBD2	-	TGCAGCGCCCCAACCGGGGGGACCTCGACAGATACGCAGTATTTT	CSAPTGGTSTDTQYF
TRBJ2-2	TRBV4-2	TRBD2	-	TGTGCCAGCAGACCCGCTAGCGGGGTGGCTGGGGAGCTGTTTTTT	CASRPASGVAGELFF
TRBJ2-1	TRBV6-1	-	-	TGTGCCAGCAGTGAAGCGCGAAGACCCCCCAGCTTCTTC	CASSEARRPPSFF
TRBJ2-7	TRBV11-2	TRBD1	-	TGTGCCAGCAGCTTATTTCTTACAGGGGGCAACGAGCAGTACTTC	CASSLFLTGGNEQYF
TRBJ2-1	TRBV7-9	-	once	TGTGCCAGCAGCTTAGAGCAGGGGACTGAGCAGTTCTTC	CASSLEQGTEQFF
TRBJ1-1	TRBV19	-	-	TGTGCCAGTAGTAACCACTATGGACTGATGAACACTGAAGCTTTCTTT	CASSNHYGLMNTEAFF
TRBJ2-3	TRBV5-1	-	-	TGCGCCAGCAGCTTCGGAGGTGGGGATACGCAGTATTTT	CASSFGGGDTQYF
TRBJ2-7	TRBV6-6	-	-	TGTGCCAGCAGTAGTCCCGGGACGCACTCCTACGAGCAGTACTTC	CASSSPGTHSYEQYF
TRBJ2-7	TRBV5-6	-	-	TGTGCCAGCAGCCCCGGGGAGTGGCGAGGTGAGCAGTACTTC	CASSPGEWRGEQYF
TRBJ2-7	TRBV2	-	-	TGTGCCAGCAGTCCGGGACGGGACTACGAGCAGTACTTC	CASSPGRDYEQYF